Each of the 16 T cell receptor beta chains below was sequenced from the same sample in a study of regulatory T cells in long-lasting Graves disease. The TCR beta library used iRepertoire HTBI primers with Arm-PCR amplification of CDR3. TCRdb independently ran MiXCR on the multiplex PCR reads; one entry per CDR3 protein. The sample gives about 660,000 distinct CDR3 sequences, 25% to 35% of which show up once; around 42% is in the top ten. Time point: persistent/refractory GD, antithyroid drugs over 5 years with positive TRAb. Isolated PBMC RNA provided the starting material for the TCR library. The material sequenced was peripheral blood mononuclear cells (PBMCs), taken when the disease was refractory, from a patient treated with antithyroid drugs. Receptors originate from a female donor with Graves disease.

This clonotype was picked up many times. The rearrangement links TRBV7-8 to TRBJ1-1; D is undetermined. The length of the CDR3 is 13 residues. Trimming stripped 4 bases from V and 3 bases from J, with 9 bases between. CDR1 is SGHVS, CDR2 FQNEAQ, per germline. CDR3 sequence: CASSSSLDTEAFF. The CDR3 nucleotides are TGTGCCAGCAGCTCGTCCCTGGACACTGAAGCTTTCTTT. The full variable domain, its missing parts supplied by reference TRBV7-8 and TRBJ1-1, is GAGVSQSPRYKVAKRGQDVALRCDPISGHVSLFWYQQALGQGPEFLTYFQNEAQLDKSGLPSDRFFAERPEGSVSTLKIQRTQQEDSAVYLCASSSSLDTEAFFGQGTRLTVV.

This clonotype has just a few counts. V usage is TRBV2 and J usage is TRBJ1-1; D may be TRBD1 (6 bases). V was trimmed by 0 bases and J by 5 bases, leaving 13 bases between them. The CDR3 sequence is 15 residues long. Germline V gives CDR1 SNHLY, CDR2 FYNNEI. CDR3: CASSEAGGRGTEAFF. The CDR3 coding sequence is TGTGCCAGCAGTGAAGCGGGGGGGCGGGGGACTGAAGCTTTCTTT.

The chain joins TRBV29-1 to TRBJ2-2; no definite D call. CDR1 and CDR2 (germline): SQVTM, ANQGSEA. Trimming removed 4 bases at V and 1 base at J, with 4 bases between. There are 12 residues in the CDR3. The DNA of the CDR3 is TGCAGCGTTGCAAGGAACACCGGGGAGCTGTTTTTT. Its translation is CSVARNTGELFF.

This sequence joins TRBV4-2 and TRBJ2-1, with D hard to call. V was trimmed by 1 base and J by 4 bases, leaving 11 bases between them. Per the germline V gene, CDR1 is LGHNA and CDR2 is YNFKEQ. The CDR3 has 15 residues. CDR3: CASSQVGDGYNEQFF. CDR3 DNA: TGTGCCAGCAGCCAAGTTGGAGACGGTTACAATGAGCAGTTCTTC.

This clonotype has ten or more counts. The chain uses TRBV12-3 or TRBV12-4 and TRBJ1-2, with D possibly matching TRBD1 (5 bases). V lost 6 bases to trimming and J lost 4 bases, with 15 bases between them. The CDR3 extends over 14 amino acids. In DNA, the CDR3 is TGTGCCAGCAGCTTCCGCGGGGCGGGCTATGGCTACACCTTC. This translates into CASSFRGAGYGYTF.

This chain uses TRBV11-2 with TRBJ1-6, with a weak D call TRBD1 (6 bases). In germline, CDR1 is SGHAT, CDR2 FQNNGV. CDR3 size: 15 residues. The V gene lost 5 bases and the J gene lost 6 bases, with 14 bases spanning the gap. The CDR3 sequence is CASSPGVRTNSPLHF. The DNA for the CDR3 is TGTGCCAGCAGCCCAGGGGTTAGAACTAATTCACCCCTCCACTTT.

This clonotype occurred once. This may be a read error, as it is one base from a much larger clone. The V gene is TRBV12-3 or TRBV12-4, the J gene TRBJ1-1, with 8 positions matching TRBD1. CDR3 length equals 15 residues. CDR3 nucleotide sequence: TGTACCAGCAGTTTATTAGGGACAGGAAACACTGAAGCTTTCTTT. Encoded protein: CTSSLLGTGNTEAFF.

This clonotype has more than one count but fewer than ten. The CDR3 bases are TGTGCCAGCAGTTACCCGAAGGGTGGTAGTGGTGAAAAACTGTTTTTT. Translating it yields CASSYPKGGSGEKLFF. This chain connects TRBV6-2 or TRBV6-3 to TRBJ1-4; D not certain. Germline V gives CDR1 MNHEY, CDR2 SVGEGT. V lost 2 bases, J lost 7 bases, and 17 bases lay in between. This CDR3 region has 16 residues.

This clonotype was detected ten times or more. The chain has TRBV2 and TRBJ2-7, with D perhaps TRBD2 (6 bases). The CDR3 consists of 14 residues. Germline CDR1 and CDR2: SNHLY and FYNNEI. The ends were cut back, 8 bases at V and 3 bases at J, with 17 bases in the middle. Here the CDR3 reads CASALEGLRYEQYF. The CDR3 DNA is TGTGCCAGCGCCCTGGAGGGTCTGCGCTACGAGCAGTACTTC.

Only a few counts were recorded for this clonotype. V gene TRBV3-1 combines with J gene TRBJ2-7, with 8 bases fitting TRBD2. This CDR3 region has 15 residues. The V gene's germline CDR1 is LGHDT and CDR2 YNNKEL (reference sequence). Losses at the gene ends were 3 bases for V and 5 bases for J; bases not matched to a gene: 9. The CDR3 sequence: CASSQTRLASHEQYF. The CDR3 nucleotides read TGTGCCAGCAGCCAGACGCGACTAGCGAGCCACGAGCAGTACTTC.

The chain has TRBV3-1 and TRBJ2-1, with a tentative D call TRBD1 (5 bases). Trimming stripped 11 bases from V and 0 bases from J, with 11 bases between. This CDR3 region has 13 residues. Germline CDR1 reads LGHDT; CDR2 reads YNNKEL (reference sequence). CDR3 coding DNA: TGTGCCGCAGGGTCTCGCTCCTACAATGAGCAGTTCTTC. Protein: CAAGSRSYNEQFF.

The chain recombines TRBV5-1 with TRBJ1-1; 9 bases map to TRBD1. V lost 6 bases to trimming and J lost 6 bases; unmatched junction nucleotides: 12. Germline CDR1 and CDR2: SGHRS and YFSETQ. The CDR3 contains 15 residues. The CDR3 is CASTWGDRVISEAFF. In DNA form, the CDR3 reads TGCGCCAGCACCTGGGGGGACAGGGTCATATCTGAAGCTTTCTTT.

This clonotype was found many times. The chain recombines TRBV6-1 with TRBJ1-2, with D unclear. Trimming took off 7 bases at V and 8 bases at J, with 11 bases between the two ends. Germline-derived CDR1 and CDR2 are MNHNS and SASEGT. The CDR3 runs 11 residues. The CDR3 sequence is CASKATPGYTF. DNA of the CDR3: TGTGCCAGCAAGGCCACACCGGGCTACACCTTC.

The table lists this clonotype with a few counts. The chain employs TRBV29-1 and TRBJ1-2; tentatively, D is TRBD1 (5 bases). Germline V lookup: CDR1 SQVTM, CDR2 ANQGSEA. The CDR3 extends over 13 amino acids. Trimming took 1 base from V and 3 from J, leaving 9 bases between them. The chain's CDR3 is CSVEVTGDYGYTF. CDR3 DNA sequence: TGCAGCGTTGAAGTTACAGGAGACTATGGCTACACCTTC.

The chain couples TRBV11-2 to TRBJ2-5; tentatively, D is TRBD1 (5 bases). With the DNA end fitting TRBJ2-7 better, the J assignment may be wrong. The germline V gene has CDR1 SGHAT and CDR2 FQNNGV. CDR3 length: 11 residues. This CDR3 is CASRRQGEQYF. The CDR3 DNA sequence: TGTGCCAGCAGACGCCAGGGCGAGCAGTACTTC.

There are a few counts of this clonotype. The chain uses TRBV5-4 and TRBJ1-1; tentatively, D is TRBD1 (5 bases). The V gene's germline CDR1 is SGHNT and CDR2 YYREEE (reference sequence). Trimming shortened V by 4 bases and J by 0 bases, and 19 bases separated the two germline ends. The CDR3 is made up of 17 amino acids. The CDR3 loop is CASSPGVGGGMNTEAFF. CDR3 DNA sequence: TGTGCCAGCAGCCCGGGGGTCGGCGGGGGGATGAACACTGAAGCTTTCTTT.